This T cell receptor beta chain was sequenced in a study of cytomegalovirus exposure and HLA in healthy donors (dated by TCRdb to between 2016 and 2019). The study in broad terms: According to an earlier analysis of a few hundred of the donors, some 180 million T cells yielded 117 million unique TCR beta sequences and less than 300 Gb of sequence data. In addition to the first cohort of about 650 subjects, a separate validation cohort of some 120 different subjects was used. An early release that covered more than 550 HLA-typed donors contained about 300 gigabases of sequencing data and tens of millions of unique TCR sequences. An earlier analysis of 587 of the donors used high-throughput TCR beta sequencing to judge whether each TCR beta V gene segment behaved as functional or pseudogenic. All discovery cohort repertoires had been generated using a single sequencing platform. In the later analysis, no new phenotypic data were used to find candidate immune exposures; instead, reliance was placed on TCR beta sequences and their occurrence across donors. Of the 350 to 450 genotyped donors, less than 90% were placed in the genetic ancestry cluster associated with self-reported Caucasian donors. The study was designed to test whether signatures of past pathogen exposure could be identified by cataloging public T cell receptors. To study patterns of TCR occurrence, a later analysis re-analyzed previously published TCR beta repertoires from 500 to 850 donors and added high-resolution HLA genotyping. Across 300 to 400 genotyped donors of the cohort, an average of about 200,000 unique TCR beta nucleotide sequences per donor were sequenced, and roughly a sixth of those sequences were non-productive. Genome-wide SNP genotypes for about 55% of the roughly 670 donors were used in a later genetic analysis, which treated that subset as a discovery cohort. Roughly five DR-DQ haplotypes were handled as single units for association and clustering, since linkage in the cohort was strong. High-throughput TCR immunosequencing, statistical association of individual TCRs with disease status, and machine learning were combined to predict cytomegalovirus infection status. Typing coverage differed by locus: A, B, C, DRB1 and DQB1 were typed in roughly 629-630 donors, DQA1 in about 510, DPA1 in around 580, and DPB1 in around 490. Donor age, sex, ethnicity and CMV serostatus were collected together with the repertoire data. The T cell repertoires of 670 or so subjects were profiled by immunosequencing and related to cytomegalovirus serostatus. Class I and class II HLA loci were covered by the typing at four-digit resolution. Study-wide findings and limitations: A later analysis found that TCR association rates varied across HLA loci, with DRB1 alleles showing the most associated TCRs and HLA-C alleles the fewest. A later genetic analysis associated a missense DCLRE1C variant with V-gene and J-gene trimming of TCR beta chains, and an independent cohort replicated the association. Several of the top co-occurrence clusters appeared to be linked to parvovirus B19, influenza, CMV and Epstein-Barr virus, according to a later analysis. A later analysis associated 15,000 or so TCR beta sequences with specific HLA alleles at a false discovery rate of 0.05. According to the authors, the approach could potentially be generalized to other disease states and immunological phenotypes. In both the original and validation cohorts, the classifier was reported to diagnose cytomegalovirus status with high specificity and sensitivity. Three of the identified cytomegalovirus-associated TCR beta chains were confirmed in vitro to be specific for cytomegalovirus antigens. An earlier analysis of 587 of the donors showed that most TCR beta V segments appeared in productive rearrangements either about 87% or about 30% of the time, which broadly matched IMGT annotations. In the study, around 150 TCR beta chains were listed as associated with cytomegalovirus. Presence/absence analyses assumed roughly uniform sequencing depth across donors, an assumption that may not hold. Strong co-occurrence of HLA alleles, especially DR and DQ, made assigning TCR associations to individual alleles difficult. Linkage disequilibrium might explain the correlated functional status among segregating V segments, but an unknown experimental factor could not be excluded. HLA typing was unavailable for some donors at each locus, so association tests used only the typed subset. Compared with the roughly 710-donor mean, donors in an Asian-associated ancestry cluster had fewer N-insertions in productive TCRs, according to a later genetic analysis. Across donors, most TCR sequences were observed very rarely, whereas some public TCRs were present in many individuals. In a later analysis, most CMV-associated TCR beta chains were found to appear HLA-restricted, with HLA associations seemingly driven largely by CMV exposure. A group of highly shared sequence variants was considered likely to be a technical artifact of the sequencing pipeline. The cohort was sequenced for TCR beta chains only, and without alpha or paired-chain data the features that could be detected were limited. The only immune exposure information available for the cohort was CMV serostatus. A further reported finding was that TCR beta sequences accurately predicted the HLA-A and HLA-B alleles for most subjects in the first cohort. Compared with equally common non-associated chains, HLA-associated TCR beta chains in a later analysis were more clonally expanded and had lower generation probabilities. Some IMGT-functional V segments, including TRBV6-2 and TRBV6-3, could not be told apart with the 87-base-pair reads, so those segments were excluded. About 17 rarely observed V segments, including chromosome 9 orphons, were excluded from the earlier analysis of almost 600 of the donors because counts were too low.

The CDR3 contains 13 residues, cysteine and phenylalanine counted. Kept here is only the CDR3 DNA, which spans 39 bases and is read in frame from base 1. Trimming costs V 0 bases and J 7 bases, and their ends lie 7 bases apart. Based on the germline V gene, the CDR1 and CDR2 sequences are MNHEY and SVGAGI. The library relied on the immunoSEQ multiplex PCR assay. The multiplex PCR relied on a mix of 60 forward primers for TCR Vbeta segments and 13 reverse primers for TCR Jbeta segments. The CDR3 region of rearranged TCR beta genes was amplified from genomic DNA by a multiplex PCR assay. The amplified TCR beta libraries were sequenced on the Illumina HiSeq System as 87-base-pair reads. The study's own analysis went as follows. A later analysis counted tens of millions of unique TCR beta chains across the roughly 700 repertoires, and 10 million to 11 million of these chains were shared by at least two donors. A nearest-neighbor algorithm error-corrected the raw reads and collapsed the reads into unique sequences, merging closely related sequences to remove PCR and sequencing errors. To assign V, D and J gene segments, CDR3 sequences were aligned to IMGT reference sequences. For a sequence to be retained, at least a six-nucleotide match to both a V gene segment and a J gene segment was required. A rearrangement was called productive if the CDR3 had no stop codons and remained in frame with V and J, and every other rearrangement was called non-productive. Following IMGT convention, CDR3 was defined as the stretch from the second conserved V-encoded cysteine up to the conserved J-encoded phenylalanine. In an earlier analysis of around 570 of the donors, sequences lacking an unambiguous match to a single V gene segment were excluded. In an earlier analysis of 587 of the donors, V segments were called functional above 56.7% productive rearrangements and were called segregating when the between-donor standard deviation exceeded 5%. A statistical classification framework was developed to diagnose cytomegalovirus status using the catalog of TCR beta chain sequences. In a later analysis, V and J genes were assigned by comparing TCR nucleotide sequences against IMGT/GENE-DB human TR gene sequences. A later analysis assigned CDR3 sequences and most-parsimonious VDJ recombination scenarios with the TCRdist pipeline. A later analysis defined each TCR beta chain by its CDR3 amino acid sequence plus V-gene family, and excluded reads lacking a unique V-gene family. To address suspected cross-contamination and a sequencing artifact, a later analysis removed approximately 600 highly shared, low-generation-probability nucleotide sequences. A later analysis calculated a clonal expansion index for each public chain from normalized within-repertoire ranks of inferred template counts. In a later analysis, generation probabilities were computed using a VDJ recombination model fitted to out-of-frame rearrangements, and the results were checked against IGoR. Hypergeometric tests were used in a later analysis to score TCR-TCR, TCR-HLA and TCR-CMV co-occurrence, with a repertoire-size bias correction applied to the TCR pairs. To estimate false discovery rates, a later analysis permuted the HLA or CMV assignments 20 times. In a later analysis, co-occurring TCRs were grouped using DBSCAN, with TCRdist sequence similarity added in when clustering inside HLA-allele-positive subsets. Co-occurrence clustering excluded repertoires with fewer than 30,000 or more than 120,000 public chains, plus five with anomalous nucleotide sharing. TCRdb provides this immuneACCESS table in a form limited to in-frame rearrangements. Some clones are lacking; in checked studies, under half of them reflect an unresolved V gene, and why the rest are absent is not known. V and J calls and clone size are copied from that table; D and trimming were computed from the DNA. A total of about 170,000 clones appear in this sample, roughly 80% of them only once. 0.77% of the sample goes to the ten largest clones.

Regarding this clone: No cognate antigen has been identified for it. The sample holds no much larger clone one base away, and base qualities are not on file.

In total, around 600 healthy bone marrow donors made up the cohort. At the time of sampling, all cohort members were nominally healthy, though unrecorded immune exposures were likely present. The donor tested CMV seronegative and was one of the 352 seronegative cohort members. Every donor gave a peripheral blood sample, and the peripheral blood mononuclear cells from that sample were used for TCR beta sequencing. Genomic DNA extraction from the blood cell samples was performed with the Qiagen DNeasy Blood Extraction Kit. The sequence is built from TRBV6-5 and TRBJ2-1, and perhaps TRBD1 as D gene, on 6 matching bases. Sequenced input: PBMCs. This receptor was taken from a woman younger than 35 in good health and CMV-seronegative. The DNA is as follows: TGTGCCAGCAGTTACTCGACAGGTAATGAGCAGTTCTTC. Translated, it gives CASSYSTGNEQFF.